A selection of T cell receptor beta chains follows, all from one sample in a study of blood T cell repertoires in COVID-19. Repertoires were generated with immunoSEQ multiplex PCR, while TCRdb's copy carries only in-frame clones and drops some. The sample shows 150,000 to 180,000 clones, about 90% of them seen only once. Sequencing was done on a sample of peripheral blood. The receptors here all came from a man in his fifties or sixties with acute or convalescent COVID-19. Each CDR3 is given with its conserved first and last residue. Rows give clone size only sometimes, using once, few, many, or a class for an expanded clone.

V,size,CDR3
TRBV11-2,.,CASSFDTRTGELFF
TRBV10-3,.,CAISEGLYYEQYF
TRBV27,.,CASRGGSYTEAFF
TRBV3-1/TRBV3-2,.,CASSQGARSGNQPQHF
TRBV2,.,CARAAEGNQPQHF
TRBV7-3,.,CASSLRTVGNEQFF
TRBV28,.,CASSFSVVGQGADTQYF
TRBV7-8,.,CASSASGGSYNEQFF
TRBV5-6,few,CASSLAEETQYF
TRBV7-8,.,CASSLRDRGLEGYTF
TRBV4-1,once,CASSRYNTDDQPQHF